The 3 T cell receptor beta chains reported below all come from one sample, sequenced in a study of blood T cell repertoires in COVID-19. The repertoire was sequenced with immunoSEQ multiplex PCR; TCRdb's copy has only in-frame clones and lacks some. The profile shows 350,000 to 400,000 clones, 86% of them singletons. The sequenced sample consisted of peripheral blood. These TCRs come from an older woman with COVID-19, enrolled during active disease.

The rearrangement joins TRBV3-1 (or the pseudogene TRBV3-2) to TRBJ1-3; D might be TRBD1 (6 bases). Germline V lookup: CDR1 LGHDT, CDR2 YNNKEL (reference sequence). The CDR3 covers 15 residues. Between the trimmed V and J ends, which lost 4 bases and 4 bases, there was a span of 14 bases. CDR3 amino acids: CASSRPQGTGNTIYF. The CDR3 nucleotides read TGTGCCAGCAGCCGGCCTCAGGGGACGGGAAACACCATATATTTT.

The table lists this clone with a count of one. The chain joins TRBV28 to TRBJ1-4, with 7 nucleotides matching TRBD1. CDR1 and CDR2 from the germline V gene are MDHEN and SYDVKM. The CDR3 runs 14 residues. V shed 5 bases, J shed 4 bases, and the junction held 4 bases outside the gene matches. CDR3 loop: CASSPGQFNEKLFF. In DNA form, the CDR3 reads TGTGCCAGCAGTCCGGGACAGTTTAATGAAAAACTGTTTTTT.

This clone was detected a few times. The chain uses TRBV18 and TRBJ1-3, with D maybe TRBD1 (5 bases). CDR1 and CDR2 from the germline V gene are KGHSH and LQKENI. This CDR3 has 15 amino acids. Trimming took 2 bases from V and 0 from J, leaving 8 bases between them. In DNA, the CDR3 is TGTGCCAGCTCACCAGGACATACCTCTGGAAACACCATATATTTT. The encoded protein is CASSPGHTSGNTIYF. The whole variable domain, filled in from reference TRBV18 and TRBJ1-3, reads NAGVMQNPRHLVRRRGQEARLRCSPMKGHSHVYWYRQLPEEGLKFMVYLQKENIIDESGMPKERFSAEFPKEGPSILRIQQVVRGDSAAYFCASSPGHTSGNTIYFGEGSWLTVV.